The 29 T cell receptor beta chains given below trace back to one sample, sequenced in a study of PD-1 blockade in classical Hodgkin lymphoma. All patients experienced relapse after autologous stem cell transplantation, and brentuximab vedotin exposure was variable. Data came from immunoSEQ multiplex PCR; TCRdb stores just in-frame clones and leaves some out. The sample records some 150,000 clones, approximately 80% being singletons. Sequences were derived from peripheral blood mononuclear cells (PBMCs), sampled before the second cycle of nivolumab. These TCRs come from a human donor with classical Hodgkin lymphoma.

The chain carries TRBV7-9 and TRBJ2-2; D possibly corresponds to TRBD2 (6 bases). V was trimmed by 0 bases and J by 1 base, leaving 9 bases between them. Looked up from germline, CDR1 is SEHNR and CDR2 is FQNEAQ (reference sequence). The CDR3 runs to 16 residues. The CDR3, as DNA: TGTGCCAGCAGCTTAGCCGGGACTGAGAACACCGGGGAGCTGTTTTTT. This translates into CASSLAGTENTGELFF.

In its sample, this clone is large. The chain couples TRBV7-2 to TRBJ2-7, with 9 nucleotides matching TRBD1. Looked up from germline, CDR1 is SGHTA and CDR2 is FQGNSA. After removal of 6 bases from V and 0 bases from J, the junction contained 9 bases not matched to a gene. The CDR3 has 16 residues. The CDR3 nucleotides read TGTGCCAGCAGTTTAACCGGGACAGGGATCTCCTACGAGCAGTACTTC. As protein: CASSLTGTGISYEQYF.

This clone was observed once. The chain uses TRBV9 and TRBJ1-2; perhaps TRBD1 as D (5 bases). CDR1 is SGDLS and CDR2 is YYNGEE in the germline V gene. The CDR3 consists of 15 residues. Between the trimmed V and J ends, which lost 2 bases and 3 bases, there was a span of 14 bases. In DNA, the CDR3 is TGTGCCAGCAGCGTCCTAGGACGGGGGGACTATGGCTACACCTTC. It codes for CASSVLGRGDYGYTF.

The J gene is TRBJ1-4, the V gene TRBV6-5; maybe TRBD1 (5 bases). This CDR3 has 15 residues. Trimming removed 6 bases from V and 7 bases from J, with 18 bases in between. CDR1 and CDR2 (germline): MNHEY, SVGAGI. The CDR3 loop is CASRRKPGTPEKLFF. Here the CDR3 DNA reads TGTGCCAGCAGACGAAAACCCGGGACTCCTGAAAAACTGTTTTTT.

As DNA, the CDR3 is TGCAGCGTAGCCTATACCCGGAATAATCAGCCCCAGCATTTT. Its translation: CSVAYTRNNQPQHF. The rearrangement links TRBV29-1 to TRBJ1-5; D remains ambiguous. Trimming left V 6 bases short and J 4 bases short, with 16 bases between. CDR3 size: 14 residues. Germline CDR1 SQVTM, CDR2 ANQGSEA.

The CDR3 sequence: CASAPGHVNEQFF. The DNA of the CDR3 is TGTGCCAGCGCCCCGGGACACGTCAATGAGCAGTTCTTC. V gene TRBV19 combines with J gene TRBJ2-1; perhaps TRBD1 as D (6 bases). V was cut by 9 bases and J by 6 bases, with 15 bases left in between. The germline V gene encodes CDR1 LNHDA and CDR2 SQIVND (reference sequence). The CDR3 has 13 residues. The variable domain in full, completed from reference TRBV19 and TRBJ2-1, reads DGGITQSPKYLFRKEGQNVTLSCEQNLNHDAMYWYRQDPGQGLRLIYYSQIVNDFQKGDIAEGYSVSREKKESFPLTVTSAQKNPTAFYLCASAPGHVNEQFFGPGTRLTVL.

The V and J genes are TRBV4-3 and TRBJ2-1; the D is unclear. Germline loops: CDR1 LGHNA, CDR2 YSLEER. This CDR3 has 14 amino acids. Deletions cut 0 bases from V and 5 bases from J, with 8 bases between. CDR3: CASSQDRANNEQFF. The CDR3, as DNA: TGCGCCAGCAGCCAAGATCGCGCAAACAATGAGCAGTTCTTC.

The V gene is TRBV5-8, the J gene TRBJ2-3; 13 positions agree with TRBD2. The V segment lost 3 bases and the J segment 4 bases; nucleotides outside the gene matches: 2. CDR1 is SGHTS, CDR2 YDEGEE, per germline. This CDR3 contains 15 residues. The DNA of the CDR3 is TGTGCCAGCAGCTACGGGACTAGCGGGGCAGATACGCAGTATTTT. Protein sequence: CASSYGTSGADTQYF.

J is TRBJ1-1 and V is TRBV6-6; 9 bases match TRBD1. CDR1 and CDR2 (germline): MNHNY, SVGAGI (reference sequence). V was clipped by 5 bases and J by 5 bases; unmatched bases: 6. The CDR3 extends over 14 amino acids. The CDR3 sequence is CASSLRQGVTEAFF. DNA of the CDR3: TGTGCCAGCAGTCTAAGACAGGGGGTAACTGAAGCTTTCTTT.

The chain is built from TRBV19 and TRBJ1-5; 9 bases are shared with TRBD1. Trimming took 4 bases from V and 5 from J; bases not matched to a gene: 6. The CDR3 length is 15 residues. Germline-derived CDR1 and CDR2 are LNHDA and SQIVND (reference sequence). Written as DNA, the CDR3 is TGTGCCAGTAGTAGGGGACAGGGACGGTATCAGCCCCAGCATTTT. Translation gives CASSRGQGRYQPQHF. Full variable domain (remainder filled in from reference TRBV19 and TRBJ1-5): DGGITQSPKYLFRKEGQNVTLSCEQNLNHDAMYWYRQDPGQGLRLIYYSQIVNDFQKGDIAEGYSVSREKKESFPLTVTSAQKNPTAFYLCASSRGQGRYQPQHFGDGTRLSIL.

This clone is a singleton in its sample. The CDR3 reads CASSLALGGANQPQHF. DNA of the CDR3: TGTGCCAGCAGCTTAGCCTTGGGGGGGGCTAATCAGCCCCAGCATTTT. The V and J genes are TRBV7-9 and TRBJ1-5; D possibly corresponds to TRBD1 (6 bases). The CDR3 runs to 16 residues. The germline gives CDR1 SEHNR, CDR2 FQNEAQ (reference sequence). Between the trimmed V and J ends, which lost 0 bases and 4 bases, there was a span of 13 bases.

The chain carries TRBV11-2 and TRBJ1-1; 8 positions agree with TRBD1. The V gene end was trimmed by 4 bases and the J gene end by 6 bases; junction bases not matched to a gene: 13. The germline gives CDR1 SGHAT, CDR2 FQNNGV. This CDR3 is built from 16 residues. The CDR3: CASSSPRGLIRAEAFF. The CDR3 region has the DNA TGTGCCAGCAGCTCCCCCAGGGGGCTAATCAGGGCTGAAGCTTTCTTT. Supplemented by reference TRBV11-2 and TRBJ1-1, the full variable domain reads EAGVAQSPRYKIIEKRQSVAFWCNPISGHATLYWYQQILGQGPKLLIQFQNNGVVDDSQLPKDRFSAERLKGVDSTLKIQPAKLEDSAVYLCASSSPRGLIRAEAFFGQGTRLTVV.

The chain employs TRBV7-2 and TRBJ2-1, with a tentative D call TRBD1 (5 bases). The CDR3 consists of 15 residues. V lost 0 bases to trimming and J lost 3 bases, with 9 bases between them. Germline lookup yields CDR1 SGHTA and CDR2 FQGNSA. The CDR3 region has the DNA TGTGCCAGCAGCTTAGCCCCGACAGTCTACAATGAGCAGTTCTTC. Its protein product is CASSLAPTVYNEQFF.

The chain recombines TRBV7-8 with TRBJ1-3; D is unresolved. CDR1 and CDR2 (germline): SGHVS, FQNEAQ. V shed 0 bases and J shed 8 bases, with 14 bases lying between them. The CDR3 totals 15 residues. CDR3 sequence (DNA): TGTGCCAGCAGCTTAGCGGAAGGTAGCGCGTACACCATATATTTT. It translates to CASSLAEGSAYTIYF.

The chain combines TRBV7-9 with TRBJ2-7, with 13 bases identical to TRBD2. The CDR3 consists of 18 residues. Germline CDR1 reads SEHNR; CDR2 reads FQNEAQ (reference sequence). J was trimmed by 2 bases and V by 2 bases; bases with no gene match: 9. CDR3 sequence: CASSLYVGTSGKTYEQYF. CDR3 coding DNA: TGTGCCAGCAGCTTATATGTAGGGACTAGCGGGAAGACCTACGAGCAGTACTTC.

The chain combines TRBV19 with TRBJ2-2, with D hard to call. The CDR3 sequence is 14 residues long. Germline V gene lookup returns CDR1 LNHDA and CDR2 SQIVND (reference sequence). Trimming took 4 bases from V and 0 from J, leaving 6 bases between them. The CDR3 nucleotides are TGTGCCAGTAGTAGATCCCCGAACACCGGGGAGCTGTTTTTT. This gives the protein CASSRSPNTGELFF.

The V call is TRBV10-3, the J call TRBJ1-6; 11 nucleotides align to TRBD1. Germline V CDR1 and CDR2: ENHRY, SYGVKD. V lost 5 bases and J lost 3; bases outside the gene matches: 3. The CDR3 covers 16 residues. The CDR3 is CAISTGTGGYNSPLHF. The CDR3 DNA is TGTGCCATCAGTACCGGGACAGGGGGCTATAATTCACCCCTCCACTTT.

V is TRBV10-2 and J is TRBJ2-7; D perhaps matches TRBD2 (5 bases). Trimming shortened V by 3 bases and J by 6 bases, and 21 bases separated the two germline ends. The germline CDR1 and CDR2 sequences are WSHSY and SAAADI. This CDR3 contains 16 residues. CDR3 in amino acids: CASSDLRSTGSGEQYF. As DNA, the CDR3 is TGCGCCAGCAGTGATCTACGCAGCACGGGGTCTGGCGAGCAGTACTTC.

Comment on this clone: The sample has other DNA sequences that encode this CDR3 too. The chain uses TRBV7-2 and TRBJ2-3; D gene unclear. CDR1 is SGHTA, CDR2 FQGNSA, per germline. The V gene lost 1 base and the J gene lost 6 bases, with 8 bases spanning the gap. The CDR3 loop spans 13 amino acids. CDR3 loop: CASSLVGRDTQYF. In DNA, the CDR3 is TGTGCCAGCAGCTTAGTCGGACGGGATACGCAGTATTTT.

The chain joins TRBV27 to TRBJ1-1; D is undetermined. The germline V and J ends were trimmed by 5 bases and 5 bases, with 12 bases remaining between them. CDR3 length equals 13 residues. Germline loops: CDR1 MNHEY, CDR2 SMNVEV (reference sequence). The chain's CDR3 is CASSPPGRTEAFF. The CDR3 DNA sequence: TGTGCCAGCAGTCCCCCCGGACGGACTGAAGCTTTCTTT.

This clone appeared a few times. This chain uses TRBV4-2 with TRBJ1-2; D gene ambiguous. Germline V CDR1 and CDR2: LGHNA, YNFKEQ. Trimming took off 4 bases at V and 7 bases at J, with 13 bases between the two ends. This CDR3 has 13 amino acids. CDR3 sequence: CASSPSIGSGYTF. CDR3 nucleotides: TGTGCCAGCAGCCCGTCGATAGGGAGTGGCTACACCTTC.

The J gene is TRBJ1-3, the V gene TRBV4-1; 7 bases match TRBD1. Germline CDR1 and CDR2: MGHRA and YSYEKL. The V and J ends lost 3 bases and 2 bases, in that order; junction bases with no gene match: 10. The CDR3 has 17 amino acids. CDR3: CASSHLPGQVAGNTIYF. The CDR3 nucleotides read TGCGCCAGCAGCCATCTCCCAGGACAGGTGGCTGGAAACACCATATATTTT.

CDR3 DNA sequence: TGTGCCAGCAGCAATGCCGTGCAGCGGGAGGCCGCCGGAGCCAAAAACATTCAGTACTTC. It is translated as CASSNAVQREAAGAKNIQYF. The chain has TRBV21-1 and TRBJ2-4; whether TRBD2, the table's D call, matches the DNA was not checked. TRBV21-1 is a documented pseudogene. This CDR3 has 20 amino acids.

The chain links TRBV6-1 to TRBJ2-2; D gene uncertain. The germline gives CDR1 MNHNS, CDR2 SASEGT. V was pared by 5 bases and J by 1 base, with 8 bases between. This CDR3 region has 14 residues. The CDR3 DNA follows: TGTGCCAGCAGTAGACGACAGAACACCGGGGAGCTGTTTTTT. Translating it yields CASSRRQNTGELFF.

This clone was observed a few times. V and J are TRBV10-3 and TRBJ1-1, with D perhaps TRBD1 (6 bases). Germline V gene lookup returns CDR1 ENHRY and CDR2 SYGVKD. CDR3 length: 15 amino acids. Between the trimmed V and J ends, which lost 7 bases and 2 bases, there was a span of 17 bases. This chain's CDR3 is CAITTQGSENTEAFF. In nucleotides, the CDR3 is TGTGCCATCACCACCCAGGGGTCGGAAAACACTGAAGCTTTCTTT.

The V and J genes are TRBV28 and TRBJ1-2, with 7 bases identical to TRBD1. Germline CDR1 is MDHEN and CDR2 is SYDVKM. The trim removed 2 bases at V and 2 bases at J, leaving 5 bases unmatched. The CDR3 is 15 amino acids. The CDR3 DNA reads TGTGCCAGCAGTTTACTCACGGGACAGAACTATGGCTACACCTTC. Translation gives CASSLLTGQNYGYTF.

The chain recombines TRBV6-6 with TRBJ1-3; D gene uncertain. V was clipped by 0 bases and J by 0 bases, with 6 bases between them. The CDR3 length is 15 residues. Germline assignment: CDR1 MNHNY and CDR2 SVGAGI (reference sequence). DNA for the CDR3: TGTGCCAGCAGTTACTCGCAGCCCTCTGGAAACACCATATATTTT. Translated, it gives CASSYSQPSGNTIYF.

This sequence joins TRBV18 and TRBJ1-1; D gene ambiguous. V was clipped by 1 base and J by 0 bases, with 12 bases between them. The CDR3 covers 16 residues. Germline V lookup: CDR1 KGHSH, CDR2 LQKENI. CDR3 sequence reads: CASSPRFKQLNTEAFF. The CDR3 region has the DNA TGTGCCAGCTCACCACGATTCAAACAGCTGAACACTGAAGCTTTCTTT.

This chain uses TRBV29-1 with TRBJ1-1; TRBD1 is a possible D gene (6 bases). V shed 6 bases and J shed 5 bases, with 16 bases lying between them. CDR1 is SQVTM, CDR2 ANQGSEA, per germline. The CDR3 loop spans 13 amino acids. CDR3 sequence reads: CSVLRGAWTEAFF. CDR3 sequence (DNA): TGCAGCGTCCTCCGGGGGGCATGGACTGAAGCTTTCTTT.